This T cell receptor (beta chain) was found in a study of siplizumab effects on memory and regulatory T cells. Study-level results: In the presence of siplizumab, alloreactive sequences traceable to unstimulated CD4+ memory cells were significantly reduced. There was no confirmation of the suppressive function of proliferating Tregs from siplizumab cultures. The authors mapped only a minor fraction of alloreactive clones to unstimulated subsets. Roughly 80-95% of proliferating CD4+ or CD8+ clones defied assignment to a naive or memory phenotype.

A single count supports this clone. The antigen is not known. Data came from immunoSEQ multiplex PCR; TCRdb stores just in-frame clones and leaves some out. The sample has tens of thousands of clones; approximately 95% are singletons. Trimming shortened V by 4 bases and J by 0 bases, and 16 bases separated the two germline ends. CDR3 length: 16 residues. Per the germline V gene, CDR1 is SEHNR and CDR2 is FQNEAQ (reference sequence). The sample comprised CD8+ T cells sorted from blood. The chain is built from TRBV7-9 and TRBJ2-7, with TRBD2 as a possible D gene (6 bases). The sequence was collected from a human donor in good health. This chain's CDR3 is CASSSRASGPSYEQYF. As DNA, the CDR3 is TGTGCCAGCAGCTCCCGGGCCAGCGGGCCCTCCTACGAGCAGTACTTC. The full variable domain, with the rest looked up from reference TRBV7-9 and TRBJ2-7, is DTGVSQNPRHKITKRGQNVTFRCDPISEHNRLYWYRQTLGQGPEFLTYFQNEAQLEKSRLLSDRFSAERPKGSFSTLEIQRTEQGDSAMYLCASSSRASGPSYEQYFGPGTRLTVT.